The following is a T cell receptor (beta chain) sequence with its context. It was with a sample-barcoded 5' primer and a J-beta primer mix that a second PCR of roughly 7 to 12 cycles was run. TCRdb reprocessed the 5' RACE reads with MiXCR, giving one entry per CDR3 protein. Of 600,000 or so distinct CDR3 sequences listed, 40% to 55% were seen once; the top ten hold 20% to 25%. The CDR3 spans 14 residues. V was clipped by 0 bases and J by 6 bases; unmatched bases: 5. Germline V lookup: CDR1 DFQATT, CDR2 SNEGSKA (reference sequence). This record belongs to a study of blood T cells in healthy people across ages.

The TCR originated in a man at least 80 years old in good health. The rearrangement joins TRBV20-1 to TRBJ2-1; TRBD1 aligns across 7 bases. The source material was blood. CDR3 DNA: TGCAGTGCTAGAGATTCGGACAGGACCAATGAGCAGTTCTTC. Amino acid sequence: CSARDSDRTNEQFF.